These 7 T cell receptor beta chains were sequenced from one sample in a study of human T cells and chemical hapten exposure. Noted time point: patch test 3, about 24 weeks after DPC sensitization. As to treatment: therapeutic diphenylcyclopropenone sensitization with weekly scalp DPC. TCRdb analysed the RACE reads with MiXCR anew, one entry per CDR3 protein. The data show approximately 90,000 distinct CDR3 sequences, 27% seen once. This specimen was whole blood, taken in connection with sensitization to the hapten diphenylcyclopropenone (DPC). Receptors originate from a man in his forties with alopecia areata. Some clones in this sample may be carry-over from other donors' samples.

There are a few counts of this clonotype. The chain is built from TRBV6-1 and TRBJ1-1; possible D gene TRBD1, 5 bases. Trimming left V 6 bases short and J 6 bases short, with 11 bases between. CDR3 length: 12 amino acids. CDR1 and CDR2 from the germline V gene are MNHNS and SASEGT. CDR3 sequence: CASSRVSPEAFF. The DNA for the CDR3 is TGTGCCAGCAGCAGGGTAAGCCCTGAAGCTTTCTTT.

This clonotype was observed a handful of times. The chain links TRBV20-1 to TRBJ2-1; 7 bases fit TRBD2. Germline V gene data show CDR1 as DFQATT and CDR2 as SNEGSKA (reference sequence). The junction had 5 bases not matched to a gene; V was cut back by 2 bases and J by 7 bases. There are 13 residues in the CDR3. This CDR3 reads CSARKVAGNEQFF. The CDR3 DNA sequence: TGCAGTGCTAGAAAGGTAGCGGGTAATGAGCAGTTCTTC.

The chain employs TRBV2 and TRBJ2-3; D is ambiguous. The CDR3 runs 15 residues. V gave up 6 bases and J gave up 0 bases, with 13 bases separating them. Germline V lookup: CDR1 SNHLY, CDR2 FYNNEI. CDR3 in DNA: TGTGCCAGCAGGGGGAAGCGTGTAAGCACAGATACGCAGTATTTT. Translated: CASRGKRVSTDTQYF.

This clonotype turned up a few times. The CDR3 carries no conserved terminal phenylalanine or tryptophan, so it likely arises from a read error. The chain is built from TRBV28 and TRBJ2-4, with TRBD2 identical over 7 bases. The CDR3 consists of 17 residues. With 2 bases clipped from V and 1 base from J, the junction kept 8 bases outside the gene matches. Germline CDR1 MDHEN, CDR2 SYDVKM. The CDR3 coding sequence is TGTGCCAGCAGTTTAGTGGGAGGGTTAAGTGCCAAAAACATTCAGTACTAC. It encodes CASSLVGGLSAKNIQYY.

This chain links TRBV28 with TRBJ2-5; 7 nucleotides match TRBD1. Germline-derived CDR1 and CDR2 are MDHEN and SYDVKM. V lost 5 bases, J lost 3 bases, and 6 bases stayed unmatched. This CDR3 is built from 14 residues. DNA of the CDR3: TGTGCCAGCAGTCCCAGGGACAGAGAAGAGACCCAGTACTTC. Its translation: CASSPRDREETQYF.

DNA of the CDR3: TGTGCCAGCAGTTTATCGGACAGGGGGGGGGACATTCAGTACTTC. This translates into CASSLSDRGGDIQYF. This rearrangement joins TRBV28 to TRBJ2-4; 10 nucleotides align to TRBD1. Per the germline V gene, CDR1 is MDHEN and CDR2 is SYDVKM. The V segment lost 1 base and the J segment 8 bases; nucleotides outside the gene matches: 5. CDR3 size: 15 residues.

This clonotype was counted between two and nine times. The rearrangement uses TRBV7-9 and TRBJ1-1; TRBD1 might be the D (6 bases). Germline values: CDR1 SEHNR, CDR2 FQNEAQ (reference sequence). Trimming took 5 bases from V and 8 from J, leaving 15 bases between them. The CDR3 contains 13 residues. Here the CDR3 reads CASSLETQGEAFF. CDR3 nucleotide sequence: TGTGCCAGCAGCCTAGAAACACAGGGAGAAGCTTTCTTT.